The sequence of this T cell receptor beta chain was determined in a study of shared clonotypes between healthy human individuals. Whole-study findings and limits: Memory subsets generally showed smaller estimated richness than naive subsets did. Shared clonotypes: 4.5% to 6.5% naive CD4, under 4% naive CD8, 2% to 2.5% memory CD4, 0.4% to 0.5% memory CD8.

With respect to this clone: The antigen remains undetermined.

Cells designated naive CD8 were CD45RO-negative and were positively selected for CCR7, with terminally differentiated effector memory CD45RA+ cells excluded. Libraries were prepared by immunoSEQ multiplex PCR; TCRdb keeps only in-frame clonotypes and omits some of them. The sample consists of some 580,000 clones, roughly 98% of them appearing once. Germline V gives CDR1 SGHRS, CDR2 YFSETQ. The CDR3 extends over 16 amino acids. V shed 4 bases and J shed 5 bases, with 21 bases lying between them. The sequence came from a man aged 25-45 years in good health. This chain joins TRBV5-1 and TRBJ1-2; D ambiguous. Sample: naive CD8+ T cells sorted from blood. The CDR3 reads CASSPTPGTGSYGYTF. CDR3 coding DNA: TGCGCCAGCAGCCCTACCCCCGGAACGGGAAGTTATGGCTACACCTTC.